This T cell receptor beta chain was recovered during a study of blood T cell repertoires in COVID-19. A single count supports this clone. The protocol was immunoSEQ multiplex PCR, while the TCRdb copy is restricted to in-frame clones and leaves out a portion. The sample shows roughly 340,000 clones, around 92% of them seen only once. The V gene lost 2 bases and the J gene lost 9 bases, with 23 bases spanning the gap. The CDR3 has 17 residues. Per germline, CDR1 MRHNA and CDR2 SNTAGT. The material sequenced was peripheral blood. V is TRBV6-4 and J is TRBJ2-1, with a weak D call TRBD1 (6 bases). The clonotype comes from a woman under 40 with COVID-19, enrolled during active disease. CDR3 nucleotide sequence: TGTGCCAGCAGTGACCCCCCCCGGGACACTACCCTCCTTGAGCAGTTCTTC. Amino acids: CASSDPPRDTTLLEQFF.